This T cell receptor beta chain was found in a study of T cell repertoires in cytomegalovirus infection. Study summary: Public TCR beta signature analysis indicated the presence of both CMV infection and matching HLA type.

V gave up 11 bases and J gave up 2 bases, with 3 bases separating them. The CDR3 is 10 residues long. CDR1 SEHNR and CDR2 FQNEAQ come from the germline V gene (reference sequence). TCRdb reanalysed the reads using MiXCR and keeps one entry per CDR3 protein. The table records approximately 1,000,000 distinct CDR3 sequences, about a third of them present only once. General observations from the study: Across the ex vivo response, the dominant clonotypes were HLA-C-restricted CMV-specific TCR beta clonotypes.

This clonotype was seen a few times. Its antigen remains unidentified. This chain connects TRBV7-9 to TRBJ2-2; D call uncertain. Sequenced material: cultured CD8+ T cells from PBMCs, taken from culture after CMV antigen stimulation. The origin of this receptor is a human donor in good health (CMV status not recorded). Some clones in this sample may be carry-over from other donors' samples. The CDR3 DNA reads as TGTGCCCTCAACACCGGGGAGCTGTTTTTT. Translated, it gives CALNTGELFF. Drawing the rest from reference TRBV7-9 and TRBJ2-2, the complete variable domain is DTGVSQNPRHKITKRGQNVTFRCDPISEHNRLYWYRQTLGQGPEFLTYFQNEAQLEKSRLLSDRFSAERPKGSFSTLEIQRTEQGDSAMYLCALNTGELFFGEGSRLTVL.